The 2 T cell receptor beta chains listed next were all sequenced from one sample in a study of cytomegalovirus exposure and HLA in healthy donors. The study ran its PCR with 60 Vbeta and 13 Jbeta primers. Sequencing was performed with immunoSEQ multiplex PCR; in TCRdb, only in-frame clones are kept and a portion is missing. The data contain some 150,000 clones, less than 85% of them singletons. The sequencing input was PBMCs. Receptors originate from a middle-aged man in good health and CMV-seronegative.

The V and J genes are TRBV5-6 and TRBJ1-2, with a possible D match to TRBD1 (5 bases). V lost 1 base to trimming and J lost 4 bases, with 17 bases between them. The CDR3 runs to 16 residues. Germline lookup yields CDR1 SGHDT and CDR2 YYEEEE. The CDR3 nucleotides are TGTGCCAGCAGCTTGTGGTGGACACTCGAAGTCTATGGCTACACCTTC. As protein: CASSLWWTLEVYGYTF.

The V and J genes are TRBV5-1 and TRBJ2-2; tentatively, D is TRBD2 (5 bases). V was pared by 1 base and J by 5 bases, with 12 bases between. CDR3 length equals 15 residues. Germline V gene lookup returns CDR1 SGHRS and CDR2 YFSETQ. CDR3 nucleotide sequence: TGCGCCAGCAGCTTGAATCCGGGAATGACCGGGGAGCTGTTTTTT. Translated, it gives CASSLNPGMTGELFF.